This T cell receptor beta chain appears in the sequencing data of a study of control samples from healthy donors and cancer patients. Here immunoSEQ multiplex PCR was the method, and the copy in TCRdb shows in-frame clones only, minus some. The sample carries approximately 50,000 clones, 90% to 95% recorded once. Between the trimmed V and J ends, which lost 0 bases and 5 bases, there was a span of 11 bases. The CDR3 has 14 amino acids. The V gene's germline CDR1 is SGDLS and CDR2 YYNGEE. V usage is TRBV9 and J usage is TRBJ1-2, with D perhaps TRBD1 (5 bases). This clonotype originated in a man younger than 40 in good health. The sequencing input was blood. This chain's CDR3 is CASSVGGGNYGYTF. The CDR3 DNA follows: TGTGCCAGCAGCGTAGGCGGGGGGAATTATGGCTACACCTTC.